This T cell receptor (beta chain) was retrieved from a study of Tregs in tolerant kidney transplant recipients (dated by TCRdb to between 2018 and 2021). Describing the broader study: Additional Treg samples were obtained from a 3-day mixed lymphocyte reaction with belatacept, in some cases followed by an approximately 5-day donor restimulation, before recipient CD4+CD25+CD127- cells were sorted. Antibodies distinguished recipient from donor cells when sorting primary belatacept mixed lymphocyte reaction cultures. TCRbeta sequencing was used in the study to identify donor-specific regulatory T cells before combined kidney and bone marrow transplantation, and the identified cells were then tracked after transplant. TCRbeta repertoire sequencing was used in a few healthy controls to compare several methods for expanding Tregs specific for an allogeneic donor.

At the junction V is shortened by 4 bases and J by 6 bases; bases outside the gene matches: 9. There are 14 amino acids in the CDR3, from cysteine to phenylalanine inclusive. CDR3 DNA only is kept here, 42 bases in frame from base 1. Based on the germline V gene, the CDR1 and CDR2 sequences are MNHEY and SVGAGI. With regard to this clone: The target of this receptor is not known. Nothing much larger sits one base from this clone, and base qualities are not available.

Study-level results and caveats: Although technical replication error seemed to be minimal, the question of biological reproducibility was not addressed directly. The most biologically relevant and donor-specific TCRbeta repertoire appeared to be identified by expanding Tregs with activated donor B cells. Because the study included only a small number of patients, the results must be confirmed in larger populations and under other immunosuppression protocols.

For TCRbeta CDR3 sequencing, genomic DNA was extracted from sorted cells using the QIAGEN DNeasy Blood and Tissue Kit. High-throughput TCRbeta CDR3 sequencing, which included PCR amplification with bias correction and internal controls, was done commercially through immunoSEQ. For the original study's pipeline: Unique productive TCRbeta sequences were defined by CDR3 nucleotide sequence where primers matched, otherwise by CDR3 amino acid sequence with Vbeta and Jbeta genes. Donor-reactive sequences were defined as at least 5-fold expanded in CFSE-low cells versus unstimulated cells, with frequency of at least 0.01% in CFSE-low cells. Jensen-Shannon divergence, calculated on the top 100 TCRbeta sequences ranked by frequency, was used to quantify repertoire divergence. For samples with multiple sequencing runs, sorting error was corrected separately for each run before the runs were pooled. What TCRdb holds here is the immuneACCESS table cut down to in-frame rearrangements. Part of the clones is not present; checked against another copy, under half of the missing clones reflect an unresolved V gene, and the others are unexplained. For V, J and clone size, that table is used; D and trimming come from the DNA. The sample includes roughly 19,000 clones, with just over 65% observed a single time. The ten largest clones represent roughly 3.5% of the sample.

Healthy control blood came either as purchased buffy coats or from healthy volunteers. Healthy control blood was separated into PBMCs by Ficoll density gradient and cryopreserved, and patient PBMCs were collected both before and after transplant. This TCR was sampled from a human donor in good health. The chain employs TRBV6-5 and TRBJ2-7; TRBD1 fits 7 bases in the junction. The sequenced material came from Tregs from blood cultured with allogeneic cells. CDR3 loop: CASSLTGPKAEQYF. The sequence in DNA is TGTGCCAGCAGTTTGACAGGGCCGAAAGCCGAGCAGTACTTC.